Presented here are 16 T cell receptor beta chains from one specimen sequenced in a study of CXCR3-negative and CXCR3-positive naive CD8 T cells. Carrying UMI labels, the TRB cDNA libraries were prepared through 5' RACE. Using the 5' RACE reads, TCRdb records one entry per CDR3 protein without DNA. In all, the sample yields around 50,000 distinct CDR3 sequences. The sequenced material came from memory CD8+ T cells from blood. These receptors all come from a human donor in good health. Some clones in this sample may be carry-over from other donors' samples.

This chain connects TRBV4-1 to TRBJ1-2; there is no DNA to check the TCRdb D call of TRBD1. Germline assignment: CDR1 MGHRA and CDR2 YSYEKL. The CDR3 is made up of 15 amino acids. CDR3 in amino acids: CASSQEPGQGYGYTF.

V gene TRBV7-8 combines with J gene TRBJ1-2; TCRdb calls TRBD1, which cannot be checked without DNA. Per the germline V gene, CDR1 is SGHVS and CDR2 is FQNEAQ. The CDR3 loop spans 13 amino acids. The CDR3 sequence: CASSPEGHYGYTF.

The chain combines TRBV12-3 or TRBV12-4 with TRBJ2-7; without DNA, the TCRdb call of TRBD1 cannot be checked. The CDR3 totals 15 residues. CDR3 in amino acids: CASSLRDGGIYEQYF.

V is TRBV2 and J is TRBJ1-1. The CDR3 runs 14 residues. Looked up from germline, CDR1 is SNHLY and CDR2 is FYNNEI. CDR3 protein: CASSETGMNTEAFF.

The V and J genes are TRBV7-3 and TRBJ2-7; lacking DNA, the TRBD1 call made by TCRdb goes unchecked. CDR1 and CDR2 (germline): SGHTA, FQGTGA. The CDR3 consists of 14 residues. CDR3 amino acids: CASSFAGGQYEQYF.

The V gene is TRBV29-1, the J gene TRBJ2-7. The V gene's germline CDR1 is SQVTM and CDR2 ANQGSEA. The length of the CDR3 is 12 residues. CDR3: CSVVVISYEQYF.

The chain couples TRBV4-3 to TRBJ1-1. CDR3 length: 13 amino acids. Germline-derived CDR1 and CDR2 are LGHNA and YSLEER. CDR3 in amino acids: CASSPTGYTEAFF.

The gene calls are TRBV7-9 and TRBJ1-1; absent DNA, TCRdb's TRBD1 call cannot be checked. CDR1 and CDR2 from the germline V gene are SEHNR and FQNEAQ (reference sequence). The CDR3 runs to 11 residues. CDR3 amino acids: CASSPLTEAFF.

This chain links TRBV6-2 or TRBV6-3 with TRBJ1-2. This CDR3 is built from 13 residues. Germline V gene data show CDR1 as MNHEY and CDR2 as SVGEGT. CDR3: CASSYGFQDGYTF.

The chain recombines TRBV6-6 with TRBJ1-5; TCRdb selects TRBD1, and the lack of DNA leaves this call unchecked. The CDR3 is 13 amino acids. Germline V gene lookup returns CDR1 MNHNY and CDR2 SVGAGI (reference sequence). CDR3 amino acids: CASSLDRGQPQHF.

V and J are TRBV4-2 and TRBJ2-2. Germline-derived CDR1 and CDR2 are LGHNA and YNFKEQ. This CDR3 is built from 15 residues. CDR3 in amino acids: CASSQLDGSGGELFF.

The rearrangement joins TRBV20-1 to TRBJ1-2; the TRBD1 assignment by TCRdb is unverifiable without DNA. CDR3 length: 15 residues. Germline V CDR1 and CDR2: DFQATT, SNEGSKA (reference sequence). The CDR3 loop is CSAVVIVGGGYGYTF.

The chain uses TRBV27 and TRBJ2-5; TCRdb's D gene call, TRBD1, goes unchecked for lack of DNA. The germline gives CDR1 MNHEY, CDR2 SMNVEV (reference sequence). This CDR3 spans 15 amino acids. The CDR3 region is CASSYLRTGRETQYF.

The chain couples TRBV28 to TRBJ2-7; TCRdb proposes TRBD2, but this gene call is untestable without DNA. The CDR3 is 12 residues long. CDR1 is MDHEN, CDR2 SYDVKM, per germline. CDR3: CASSLGLYEQYF.

V gene TRBV28 combines with J gene TRBJ2-1. Germline V gene data show CDR1 as MDHEN and CDR2 as SYDVKM. The CDR3 extends over 13 amino acids. The CDR3 reads CASSLNHDNEQFF.

The chain joins TRBV5-5 to TRBJ2-7. Germline V gives CDR1 SGHKS, CDR2 YYEKEE (reference sequence). The CDR3 sequence is 13 residues long. The CDR3 loop reads CASSLVGTYEQYF.